This note documents a single TCR beta chain sequence. This specimen comes from a study of blood T cell repertoires in COVID-19. Clones were read by immunoSEQ multiplex PCR, and TCRdb kept only the in-frame ones, dropping some. This sample carries 150,000 to 200,000 clones, more than 80% of them seen once, and the ten largest clones take 12%. The V end was cut by 3 bases, the J end by 7 bases, with 9 bases between. Germline V gene lookup returns CDR1 LGHNT and CDR2 FRNRAP. The CDR3 has 12 residues. The origin of this receptor is a man aged 45-65 years who had recovered from COVID-19. The sample consisted of PBMCs or T cells enriched from blood (not recorded which). J is TRBJ1-1 and V is TRBV12-5; no firm D call. CDR3: CASGFGGGEAFF. CDR3 coding DNA: TGTGCTAGTGGTTTTGGAGGTGGTGAAGCTTTCTTT. The full variable domain, completed using reference TRBV12-5 and TRBJ1-1, is DARVTQTPRHKVTEMGQEVTMRCQPILGHNTVFWYRQTMMQGLELLAYFRNRAPLDDSGMPKDRFSAEMPDATLATLKIQPSEPRDSAVYFCASGFGGGEAFFGQGTRLTVV.